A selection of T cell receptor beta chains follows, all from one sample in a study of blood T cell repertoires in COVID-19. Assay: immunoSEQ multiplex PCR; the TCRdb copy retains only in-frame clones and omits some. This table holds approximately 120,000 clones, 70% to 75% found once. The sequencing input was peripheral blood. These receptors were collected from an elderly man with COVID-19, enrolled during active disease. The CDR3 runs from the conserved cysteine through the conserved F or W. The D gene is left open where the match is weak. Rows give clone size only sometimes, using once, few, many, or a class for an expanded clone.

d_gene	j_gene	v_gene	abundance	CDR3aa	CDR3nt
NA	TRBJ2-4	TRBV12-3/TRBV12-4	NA	CASSFGSLKYF	TGTGCCAGCAGTTTCGGGAGCCTCAAGTACTTC
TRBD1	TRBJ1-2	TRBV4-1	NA	CASSQGAGTGGHYGYTF	TGCGCCAGCAGCCAAGGTGCGGGGACAGGGGGCCACTATGGCTACACCTTC
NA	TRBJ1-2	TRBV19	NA	CASSIVTGSNYGYTF	TGTGCCAGTAGTATTGTCACAGGGTCTAACTATGGCTACACCTTC
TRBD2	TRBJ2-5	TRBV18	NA	CASSRSGSETQYF	TGTGCCAGCTCACGAAGCGGGAGTGAGACCCAGTACTTC
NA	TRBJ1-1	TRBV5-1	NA	CASSLQLMGGTEAFF	TGCGCCAGCAGCTTACAACTCATGGGGGGGACTGAAGCTTTCTTT
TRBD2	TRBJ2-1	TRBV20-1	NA	CSASAAYLPPERETTYNEQFF	TGCAGTGCTAGTGCCGCCTACCTCCCGCCGGAGCGGGAGACCACCTACAATGAGCAGTTCTTC
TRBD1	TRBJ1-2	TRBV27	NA	CASSLLAGGAYGYTF	TGTGCCAGCAGTTTATTGGCAGGGGGTGCCTATGGCTACACCTTC
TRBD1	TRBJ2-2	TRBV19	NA	CASMRTGGPGELFF	TGTGCCAGTATGAGGACAGGGGGGCCCGGGGAGCTGTTTTTT
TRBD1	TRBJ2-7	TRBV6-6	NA	CASSYLQGASEQYF	TGTGCCAGCAGTTACTTACAGGGGGCTTCCGAGCAGTACTTC
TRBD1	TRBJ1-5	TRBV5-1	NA	CASSLGGQGGNQPQHF	TGCGCCAGCAGCTTGGGAGGACAGGGTGGAAATCAGCCCCAGCATTTT
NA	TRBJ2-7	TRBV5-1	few	CASSGSNSYEQYF	TGCGCCAGCAGCGGGAGTAACTCCTACGAGCAGTACTTC
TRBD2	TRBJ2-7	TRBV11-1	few	CASSWTSESSYEQYF	TGTGCCAGCAGCTGGACTAGCGAGAGCTCCTACGAGCAGTACTTC
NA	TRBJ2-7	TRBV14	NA	CASSQFQSGAEQYF	TGTGCCAGCAGCCAATTTCAATCAGGGGCCGAGCAGTACTTC
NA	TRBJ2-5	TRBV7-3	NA	CASSLFGGEETQYF	TGTGCCAGCAGCTTATTCGGCGGGGAAGAGACCCAGTACTTC
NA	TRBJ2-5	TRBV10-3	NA	CATLGPSQETQYF	TGTGCCACCCTGGGCCCCTCCCAAGAGACCCAGTACTTC
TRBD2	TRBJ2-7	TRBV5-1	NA	CASSLYKRGGGQEQYF	TGCGCCAGCAGCTTGTACAAGCGGGGGGGCGGACAGGAGCAGTACTTC
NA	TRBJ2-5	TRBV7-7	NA	CASSQGGTWETQYF	TGTGCTAGCAGCCAAGGCGGGACCTGGGAGACCCAGTACTTC
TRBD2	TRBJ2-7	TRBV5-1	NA	CASSLAGANEQYF	TGCGCCAGCAGCTTAGCGGGAGCTAACGAGCAGTACTTC
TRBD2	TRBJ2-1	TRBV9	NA	CASRDTGGSYNEQFF	TGTGCCAGCAGGGACACGGGAGGGTCCTACAATGAGCAGTTCTTC
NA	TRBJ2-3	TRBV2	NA	CARGGLSDTQYF	TGTGCCAGAGGGGGTCTTTCAGATACGCAGTATTTT
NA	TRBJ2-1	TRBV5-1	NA	CASSLGFGVNEQFF	TGCGCCAGCAGCTTGGGTTTTGGAGTTAATGAGCAGTTCTTC
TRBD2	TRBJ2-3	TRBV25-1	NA	CASSYVREDTDTQYF	TGTGCCAGCAGTTATGTGCGGGAGGACACAGATACGCAGTATTTT
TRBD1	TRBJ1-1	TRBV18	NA	CASGRGQGDTEAFF	TGTGCCAGCGGACGCGGACAGGGAGACACTGAAGCTTTCTTT
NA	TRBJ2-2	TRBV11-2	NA	CASSQNTGELFF	TGTGCCAGCAGCCAAAACACCGGGGAGCTGTTTTTT
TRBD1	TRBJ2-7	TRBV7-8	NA	CASRRAGTDSYEQYF	TGTGCCAGCAGGAGAGCCGGGACAGACTCCTACGAGCAGTACTTC
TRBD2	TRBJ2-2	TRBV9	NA	CAGSALGLAENTGELFF	TGTGCCGGCAGCGCCCTGGGACTAGCGGAGAACACCGGGGAGCTGTTTTTT
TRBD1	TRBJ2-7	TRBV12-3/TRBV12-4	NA	CASSRDRDDEQYF	TGTGCCAGCAGCCGGGACAGGGACGACGAGCAGTACTTC
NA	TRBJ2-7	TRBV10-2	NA	CASSESNYEQYF	TGCGCCAGCAGTGAGTCTAACTACGAGCAGTACTTC
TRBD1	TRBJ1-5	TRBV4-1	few	CASSHPLKGDRDQPQHF	TGCGCCAGCAGCCACCCTCTGAAGGGGGACAGGGATCAGCCCCAGCATTTT
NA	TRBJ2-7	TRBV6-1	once	CASSEWGPNEQYF	TGTGCCAGCAGTGAATGGGGGCCCAACGAGCAGTACTTC
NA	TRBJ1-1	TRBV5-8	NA	CASRLHGQSQGYTEAFF	TGTGCCAGCAGACTTCACGGACAGTCTCAAGGGTACACTGAAGCTTTCTTT
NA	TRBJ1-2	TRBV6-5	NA	CASSPTGKNYGYTF	TGTGCCAGCAGTCCCACGGGGAAGAACTATGGCTACACCTTC
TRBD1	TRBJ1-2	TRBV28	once	CASSLGQGAHYGYTF	TGTGCCAGCAGTTTAGGACAGGGGGCGCACTATGGCTACACCTTC
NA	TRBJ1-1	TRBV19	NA	CASSPRATNTEAFF	TGTGCCAGTAGTCCCAGGGCAACGAACACTGAAGCTTTCTTT
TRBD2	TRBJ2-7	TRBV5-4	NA	CASSLLGTKNEQYF	TGTGCCAGCAGCTTACTCGGGACTAAAAACGAGCAGTACTTC
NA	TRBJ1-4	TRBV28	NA	CASSLWDSTNEKLFF	TGTGCCAGCAGTTTATGGGACAGTACTAATGAAAAACTGTTTTTT
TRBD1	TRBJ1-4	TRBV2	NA	CASSETGGNEKLFF	TGTGCCAGCAGTGAGACAGGGGGCAATGAAAAACTGTTTTTT
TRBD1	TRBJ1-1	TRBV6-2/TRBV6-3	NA	CASSYHDRATEAFF	TGTGCCAGCAGTTACCACGACAGGGCCACTGAAGCTTTCTTT
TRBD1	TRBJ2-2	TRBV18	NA	CASSPSTGGDTGELFF	TGTGCCAGCTCACCAAGTACAGGGGGTGACACCGGGGAGCTGTTTTTT
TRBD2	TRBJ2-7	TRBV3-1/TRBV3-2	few	CASSPPSGGSYEQYF	TGTGCCAGCAGCCCTCCTAGCGGGGGATCCTACGAGCAGTACTTC
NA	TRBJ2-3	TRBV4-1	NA	CASSQGGGHTDTQYF	TGCGCCAGCAGCCAAGGGGGCGGACACACAGATACGCAGTATTTT
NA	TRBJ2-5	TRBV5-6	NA	CASSLAEETQYF	TGTGCCAGCAGCTTGGCCGAAGAGACCCAGTACTTC
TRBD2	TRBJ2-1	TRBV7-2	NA	CASSLLAGGVNEQFF	TGTGCCAGCAGCCTACTAGCGGGAGGGGTCAATGAGCAGTTCTTC
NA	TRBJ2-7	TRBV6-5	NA	CASSYWRGSEQYF	TGTGCCAGCAGTTACTGGAGAGGGAGCGAGCAGTACTTC
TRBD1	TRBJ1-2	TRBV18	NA	CASSPDREDGYTF	TGTGCCAGCTCACCAGACAGGGAGGATGGCTACACCTTC